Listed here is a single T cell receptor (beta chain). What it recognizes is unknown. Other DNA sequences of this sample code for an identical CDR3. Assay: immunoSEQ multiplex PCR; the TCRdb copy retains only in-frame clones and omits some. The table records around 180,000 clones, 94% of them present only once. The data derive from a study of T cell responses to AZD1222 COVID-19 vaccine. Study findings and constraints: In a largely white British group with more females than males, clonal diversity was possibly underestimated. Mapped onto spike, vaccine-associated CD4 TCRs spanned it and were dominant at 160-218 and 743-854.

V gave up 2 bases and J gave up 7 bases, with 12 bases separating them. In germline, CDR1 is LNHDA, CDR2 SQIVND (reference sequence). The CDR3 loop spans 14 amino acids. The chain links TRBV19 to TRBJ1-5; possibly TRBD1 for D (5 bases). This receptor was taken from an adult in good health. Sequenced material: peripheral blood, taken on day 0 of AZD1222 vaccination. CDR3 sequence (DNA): TGTGCCAGTAGTATACAGGGATCAGGGCAGCCCCAGCATTTT. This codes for CASSIQGSGQPQHF.